This TCR beta chain was recorded in a study of T cell responses to AZD1222 COVID-19 vaccine. V shed 5 bases and J shed 3 bases, with 23 bases lying between them. Per the germline V gene, CDR1 is SGHKS and CDR2 is YYEKEE (reference sequence). This CDR3 is 17 amino acids long. Study observations and caveats: Most donors were white British, females outnumbered males, and clonal diversity was possibly underestimated. Repertoire sampling was restricted to post-peak T cell response timepoints. CD4 TCRs linked to vaccination spanned spike, dominating at 160-218 and 743-854. Spike-specific TCR breadth and depth grew following two AZD1222 doses.

Clones were read by immunoSEQ multiplex PCR, and TCRdb kept only the in-frame ones, dropping some. This table holds fewer than 80,000 clones, around 88% found once. There are a few counts of this clone. Its target is unknown. The V call is TRBV5-5, the J call TRBJ1-1; no clear D gene. Sequences were derived from peripheral blood, sampled 28 days after the second dose of the MenACWY control vaccine. The source is an adult who received the MenACWY meningococcal vaccine as a control. Here the CDR3 reads CASRKYTPGNSDTEAFF. In nucleotides, the CDR3 is TGTGCCAGCAGGAAATATACACCGGGAAATAGCGACACTGAAGCTTTCTTT.